These T cell receptor beta chains were read from a single sample in a study of siplizumab effects on memory and regulatory T cells. Their target antigens are unknown. Profiled with immunoSEQ multiplex PCR; TCRdb holds only in-frame clones, not every one. The profile shows some 20,000 clones, under 50% of them singletons. Sequenced material: CFSE-low (dividing) CD4+ T cells sorted from an allogeneic mixed lymphocyte reaction. All receptors derive from a human donor in good health; the cells came from an allogeneic mixed lymphocyte reaction. The conserved cysteine and the conserved F or W are not part of the CDR3 here. A D gene is named only where the DNA matches it firmly.

TRBV5-4,NA,ASSLGENYGYT
TRBV5-4,NA,ASSRGRAYEQY
TRBV28,NA,AGVTVSNQPQH
TRBV5-4,TRBD2,ASSKETSGAETQY
TRBV7-3,TRBD2,ASRDSGGAHTGELF
TRBV7-2,NA,ASSSYTTNEKLF
TRBV5-1,NA,ASSLGGREETQY
TRBV9,NA,ASSDWPTGELF
TRBV6-1,NA,ASGPQPNTEAF
TRBV2,NA,ASSPVSYEQY
TRBV18,NA,ASSPSPAAALYGYT
TRBV7-9,NA,ASSLEGSGADTQY
TRBV10-1,NA,ASSSSIDTQY
TRBV14,TRBD2,ASSRGAGVTDTQY
TRBV6-6,NA,ASSYRERANYGYT